A single sample is the source of the 19 T cell receptor beta chains below, sequenced in a study of shared clonotypes between healthy human individuals. Data came from immunoSEQ multiplex PCR; TCRdb stores just in-frame clones and leaves some out. The sample carries roughly 2.6 million clones, over 85% recorded once. The sample consisted of naive CD4+ T cells sorted from blood. Subset here: CD45RA+ positively selected. Source of these receptors: a man younger than 30 in good health.

The gene calls are TRBV6-1 and TRBJ1-5, with D tentatively TRBD1 (5 bases). Trimming removed 1 base from V and 8 bases from J, with 12 bases in between. Germline CDR1 and CDR2: MNHNS and SASEGT. The CDR3 consists of 14 residues. The CDR3 here is CASSEGGTLEPQHF. The CDR3 DNA is TGTGCCAGCAGTGAAGGGGGGACTCTTGAGCCCCAGCATTTT.

CDR3 sequence: CASSGSGPGELFF. The CDR3 region has the DNA TGCGCCAGCAGTGGTTCCGGACCCGGGGAGCTGTTTTTT. This rearrangement joins TRBV10-1 to TRBJ2-2; no reliable D call. The CDR3 runs to 13 residues. Germline values: CDR1 WNHNN, CDR2 SYGVQD (reference sequence). The V gene lost 4 bases and the J gene lost 6 bases, with 9 bases spanning the gap.

V is TRBV4-1 and J is TRBJ2-2; the match to TRBD2 covers 7 bases. The CDR3 consists of 15 residues. CDR1 is MGHRA, CDR2 YSYEKL, per germline. V lost 2 bases and J lost 1; bases outside the gene matches: 1. The CDR3 coding sequence is TGCGCCAGCAGCCAACCTAGCGGGAACACCGGGGAGCTGTTTTTT. Translating gives CASSQPSGNTGELFF.

For this clone: Additional DNA sequences in this sample encode the identical CDR3. This rearrangement joins TRBV7-8 to TRBJ1-1; tentative D call: TRBD1 (5 bases). The V gene lost 2 bases and the J gene lost 1 base, with 5 bases spanning the gap. Germline V CDR1 and CDR2: SGHVS, FQNEAQ. CDR3 length: 13 amino acids. The CDR3 reads CASSLRGNTEAFF. DNA for the CDR3: TGTGCCAGCAGCTTAAGGGGGAACACTGAAGCTTTCTTT. Based on the CDR3 plus reference TRBV7-8 and TRBJ1-1, the full variable domain is GAGVSQSPRYKVAKRGQDVALRCDPISGHVSLFWYQQALGQGPEFLTYFQNEAQLDKSGLPSDRFFAERPEGSVSTLKIQRTQQEDSAVYLCASSLRGNTEAFFGQGTRLTVV.

The J gene is TRBJ2-7, the V gene TRBV5-1; TRBD1 matches 8 bases. Germline-derived CDR1 and CDR2 are SGHRS and YFSETQ. The CDR3 extends over 14 amino acids. The V gene end was trimmed by 7 bases and the J gene end by 5 bases; junction bases not matched to a gene: 11. The DNA for the CDR3 is TGCGCCAGCGCCGGGACAGGCAATTCGAACGAGCAGTACTTC. Amino acids: CASAGTGNSNEQYF.

The chain uses TRBV28 and TRBJ2-7; D not certain. CDR1 is MDHEN and CDR2 is SYDVKM in the germline V gene. V was clipped by 4 bases and J by 5 bases, with 12 bases between them. The CDR3 totals 13 residues. The CDR3 nucleotides read TGTGCCAGCAGTTCAAAATATAGAAACGAGCAGTACTTC. This codes for CASSSKYRNEQYF. Full variable domain (remainder filled in from reference TRBV28 and TRBJ2-7): DVKVTQSSRYLVKRTGEKVFLECVQDMDHENMFWYRQDPGLGLRLIYFSYDVKMKEKGDIPEGYSVSREKKERFSLILESASTNQTSMYLCASSSKYRNEQYFGPGTRLTVT.

The rearrangement uses TRBV5-1 and TRBJ1-4; 8 bases fit TRBD1. CDR1 is SGHRS, CDR2 YFSETQ, per germline. V gave up 4 bases and J gave up 4 bases; unmatched junction bases: 6. The CDR3 totals 15 residues. CDR3 sequence (DNA): TGCGCCAGCAGCATGGGACAGGCTAGTAATGAAAAACTGTTTTTT. Amino acids: CASSMGQASNEKLFF.

This sequence joins TRBV19 and TRBJ2-7; 7 bases line up with TRBD2. Germline-derived CDR1 and CDR2 are LNHDA and SQIVND (reference sequence). Trimming removed 3 bases from V and 0 bases from J; junction bases left unmatched: 5. The length of the CDR3 is 15 residues. As DNA, the CDR3 is TGTGCCAGTAGTATTCAAGCGGGGATCTCCTACGAGCAGTACTTC. This encodes CASSIQAGISYEQYF.

V gene TRBV5-6 combines with J gene TRBJ1-4, with D maybe TRBD1 (5 bases). In germline, CDR1 is SGHDT, CDR2 YYEEEE. Trimming removed 2 bases at V and 3 bases at J, with 8 bases between. The length of the CDR3 is 14 residues. For the CDR3, the DNA is TGTGCCAGCAGCTTCCGGGACTCTAATGAAAAACTGTTTTTT. This codes for CASSFRDSNEKLFF. Full variable domain (outside the CDR3, taken from reference TRBV5-6 and TRBJ1-4): DAGVTQSPTHLIKTRGQQVTLRCSPKSGHDTVSWYQQALGQGPQFIFQYYEEEERQRGNFPDRFSGHQFPNYSSELNVNALLLGDSALYLCASSFRDSNEKLFFGSGTQLSVL.

In its sample, this clone was seen once. This chain connects TRBV19 to TRBJ2-5, with TRBD2 matching over 10 bases. Germline values: CDR1 LNHDA, CDR2 SQIVND (reference sequence). Trimming cost V 7 bases and J 5 bases; bases outside gene matches: 10. The CDR3 covers 15 residues. CDR3 nucleotides: TGTGCCAGTAAAAGAACGGGACTAGCGACGGAGACCCAGTACTTC. It is translated as CASKRTGLATETQYF.

V gene TRBV20-1 combines with J gene TRBJ2-3; D unresolved. CDR3 size: 11 residues. Germline V gene data show CDR1 as DFQATT and CDR2 as SNEGSKA (reference sequence). The V end lost 6 bases, the J end lost 8 bases, and 12 bases lay between the germline ends. CDR3 residues: CSARKDLTQYF. In DNA form, the CDR3 reads TGCAGTGCGCGGAAGGACCTTACGCAGTATTTT.

The V and J genes are TRBV30 and TRBJ1-1; TRBD1 agrees at 10 bases. V gave up 8 bases and J gave up 0 bases; unmatched junction bases: 9. This CDR3 is built from 15 residues. The germline V gene has CDR1 GTSNPN and CDR2 SVGIG (reference sequence). The CDR3 DNA is TGTGCCGGGGGACAGGGGCAAAAGATGAACACTGAAGCTTTCTTT. This codes for CAGGQGQKMNTEAFF.

The V and J genes are TRBV6-1 and TRBJ2-6; possible D gene TRBD2, 6 bases. The germline gives CDR1 MNHNS, CDR2 SASEGT. The CDR3 has 15 residues. The V end lost 6 bases, the J end lost 5 bases, and 14 bases lay between the germline ends. CDR3 DNA sequence: TGTGCCAGCAGGGCCAGCGGGTTAAGGGCCAACGTCCTGACTTTC. Protein product: CASRASGLRANVLTF.

The chain carries TRBV5-6 and TRBJ2-7; 10 nucleotides align to TRBD1. Trimming at V came to 4 bases and at J to 4 bases, leaving 11 bases not matched to a gene. Germline V gives CDR1 SGHDT, CDR2 YYEEEE. The CDR3 consists of 16 residues. CDR3 bases: TGTGCCAGCAGCCCCGGGACAGGGGAATTGTCATACGAGCAGTACTTC. Protein sequence: CASSPGTGELSYEQYF.

CDR3 loop: CASSEVIGISNQPQHF. In DNA, the CDR3 is TGTGCCAGCAGTGAAGTGATAGGGATTAGCAATCAGCCCCAGCATTTT. The chain has TRBV6-1 and TRBJ1-5; no clear D gene. With 1 base removed from V and 0 bases from J, the gap between germline ends came to 10 bases. This CDR3 is built from 16 residues. Germline V gene sequence: CDR1 MNHNS, CDR2 SASEGT.

The CDR3 spells CASWLKTGGNTIYF. The CDR3, as DNA: TGTGCCAGCTGGCTCAAGACTGGCGGAAACACCATATATTTT. The gene calls are TRBV6-6 and TRBJ1-3; D ambiguous. This CDR3 comprises 14 residues. Germline CDR1 MNHNY, CDR2 SVGAGI (reference sequence). V was cut by 8 bases and J by 4 bases, with 15 bases left in between.

V is TRBV9 and J is TRBJ1-2; D remains unclear. The germline CDR1 and CDR2 sequences are SGDLS and YYNGEE. V dropped 1 base and J dropped 7 bases, with 14 bases sitting between them. The CDR3 has 14 residues. The CDR3 spells CASSVFEGGVGYTF. CDR3 sequence (DNA): TGTGCCAGCAGCGTATTTGAGGGTGGTGTTGGCTACACCTTC.

The gene calls are TRBV9 and TRBJ2-3; D may be TRBD1 (6 bases). Germline V gene sequence: CDR1 SGDLS, CDR2 YYNGEE. V shed 1 base and J shed 0 bases, with 15 bases lying between them. The CDR3 length is 17 residues. The CDR3 protein is CASSVFGTTVSTDTQYF. The DNA of the CDR3 is TGTGCCAGCAGCGTATTCGGGACAACTGTTAGCACAGATACGCAGTATTTT.

The chain joins TRBV2 to TRBJ1-1, with D possibly being TRBD1 (5 bases). This CDR3 contains 14 residues. V shed 6 bases and J shed 5 bases, with 16 bases lying between them. The V gene's germline CDR1 is SNHLY and CDR2 FYNNEI. Here the CDR3 reads CASRVQGVSTEAFF. The CDR3 DNA is TGTGCCAGCAGGGTGCAGGGAGTCTCGACTGAAGCTTTCTTT.